This passage covers 9 T cell receptor beta chains from one sample sequenced in a study of Graves' ophthalmopathy and Graves' hyperthyroidism. Investigators amplified TCR beta CDR3 regions from RNA transcripts. HTBI primers served in a first-round RT-PCR, which a second-round multiplex PCR followed. Each CDR3 protein gets one entry after TCRdb re-called the multiplex PCR reads with MiXCR. The repertoire consists of about 620,000 distinct CDR3 sequences, with about 20% occurring once and the leading ten covering around 6.5%. The sample comprised peripheral blood. The source of these receptors is a woman under 30 with stable Graves' hyperthyroidism. Some clones in this sample may be carry-over from other donors' samples.

J is TRBJ1-2 and V is TRBV7-4; D is undetermined. With 8 bases removed from V and 7 bases from J, the gap between germline ends came to 14 bases. The CDR3 runs 12 residues. The germline gives CDR1 SGHVT, CDR2 SQSDAQ. CDR3 DNA sequence: TGTGCCAGCGGTGGGAGGGAGGCTGGCTACACCTTC. Translation: CASGGREAGYTF.

In this sample, this clonotype turned up many times. The rearrangement links TRBV6-2 or TRBV6-3 to TRBJ1-2; 9 nucleotides match TRBD1. V dropped 8 bases and J dropped 0; count of bases not matched to a gene: 4. This CDR3 is built from 14 residues. From germline, CDR1 is MNHEY and CDR2 SVGEGT. This chain's CDR3 is CASLGQGPNYGYTF. The CDR3 DNA reads TGTGCCAGCCTAGGACAGGGGCCTAACTATGGCTACACCTTC.

In this sample, this clonotype turned up a few times. The chain uses TRBV6-1 and TRBJ1-1; D gene unclear. The CDR3 consists of 14 residues. Trimming took 4 bases from V and 1 from J, leaving 10 bases between them. Germline values: CDR1 MNHNS, CDR2 SASEGT. CDR3 sequence (DNA): TGTGCCAGCAGTGTCCGGGCCACGAACACTGAAGCTTTCTTT. Protein product: CASSVRATNTEAFF.

Only a few counts were recorded for this clonotype. A read error may be the cause here, since a much bigger clone is one base away. The gene calls are TRBV14 and TRBJ2-7; 7 bases fit TRBD1. In germline, CDR1 is SGHDN, CDR2 FVKESK. There are 13 residues in the CDR3. V was pared by 5 bases and J by 1 base, with 2 bases of the junction left unmatched. The CDR3 DNA reads as TGTGCCAGCAGCAAGGACAGGTCCTACGAGCAGTACGTC. Translated, it gives CASSKDRSYEQYV.

The table lists this clonotype with many counts. The rearrangement links TRBV6-1 to TRBJ1-2; D might be TRBD1 (6 bases). The germline V and J ends were trimmed by 6 bases and 4 bases, with 18 bases remaining between them. CDR1 and CDR2 (germline): MNHNS, SASEGT. The CDR3 runs 15 residues. The CDR3 DNA reads TGTGCCAGCAGCAGAGACGGGGTCAGGGGCTATGGCTACACCTTC. It translates to CASSRDGVRGYGYTF.

This clonotype turned up a few times. The chain is built from TRBV19 and TRBJ2-7, with 11 bases matching TRBD2. The CDR3 sequence is 15 residues long. The junction had 5 bases not matched to a gene; V was cut back by 3 bases and J by 4 bases. Germline V gene data show CDR1 as LNHDA and CDR2 as SQIVND (reference sequence). The CDR3 protein is CASSITSSGGYEQYF. The DNA for the CDR3 is TGTGCCAGTAGTATTACGTCTAGCGGGGGGTACGAGCAGTACTTC.

About this clonotype itself: A read error may be the cause here, since a much bigger clone is one base away. The rearrangement links TRBV7-8 to TRBJ2-7, with D possibly TRBD1 on 6 matching bases. CDR1 SGHVS and CDR2 FQNEAQ come from the germline V gene. This CDR3 region has 14 residues. Trimming removed 5 bases from V and 0 bases from J, with 11 bases in between. The CDR3, as DNA: TGTGCCAGCAGCCTTCGACAGGCCTCCTACGAGCAGTACTTC. Residues: CASSLRQASYEQYF.

This clonotype was detected only a few times. This chain connects TRBV28 to TRBJ1-2; D perhaps matches TRBD1 (5 bases). This CDR3 has 13 residues. CDR1 is MDHEN, CDR2 SYDVKM, per germline. Trimming cost V 3 bases and J 4 bases, with 9 bases left between them. In DNA form, the CDR3 reads TGTGCCAGCAGTTTCTGGGGGGGCTATGGCTACACCTTC. Translating it yields CASSFWGGYGYTF.

The V call is TRBV5-8, the J call TRBJ1-1; D gene unclear. The CDR3 sequence is 14 residues long. In germline, CDR1 is SGHTS, CDR2 YDEGEE. Trimming took 0 bases from V and 1 from J, leaving 7 bases between them. The DNA for the CDR3 is TGTGCCAGCAGCTTGGACAAGAGGAACACTGAAGCTTTCTTT. Amino acid sequence: CASSLDKRNTEAFF.